This record looks at one TCR beta chain sequence and its context. The antigen remains undetermined. In germline, CDR1 is KGHSH, CDR2 LQKENI. Trimming removed 0 bases at V and 5 bases at J, with 19 bases between. The CDR3 runs 17 residues. Each donor's status was that of a healthy bone marrow donor. This entry belongs to a study of cytomegalovirus exposure and HLA in healthy donors. Broader study findings: Exclusion applied to some V segments, including TRBV6-2 and TRBV6-3, as they were indistinguishable.

Primers included in the PCR were 60 Vbeta and 13 Jbeta primers. The table came from immunoSEQ multiplex PCR; TCRdb's copy has only in-frame clones and leaves some out. The repertoire holds 130,000 to 150,000 clones, with over 70% as singletons. This TCR was recovered from a man between 18 and 35 years old in good health and CMV-seronegative. V gene TRBV18 combines with J gene TRBJ1-1; possibly TRBD1 for D (5 bases). Input material: PBMCs. CDR3 sequence (DNA): TGTGCCAGCTCACCACCGTCCGCGGGGGGAGGACGTACTGAAGCTTTCTTT. Translated: CASSPPSAGGGRTEAFF.